This T cell receptor beta chain was captured by sequencing in a study of blood T cell repertoires in COVID-19. TCRdb's table, derived via immunoSEQ multiplex PCR, lists solely in-frame clones and lacks some. The sample lists about 110,000 clones, roughly 84% occurring once. The sequenced sample consisted of peripheral blood. The TCR originated in a human donor in a cohort sampled during active COVID-19.

CDR3 region: CASSLQGAPGNTIYF. In DNA form, the CDR3 reads TGTGCCAGCAGCCTACAGGGGGCGCCTGGAAACACCATATATTTT. V is TRBV2 and J is TRBJ1-3; TRBD1 aligns across 9 bases. V was pared by 6 bases and J by 2 bases, with 5 bases of the junction left unmatched. CDR1 is SNHLY, CDR2 FYNNEI, per germline. The CDR3 contains 15 residues.